The present entry profiles one T cell receptor (beta chain) with its context. This sample was included in a study of chemoradiotherapy in HPV16-positive cancers. The assay was immunoSEQ multiplex PCR, and TCRdb's table has in-frame clones only and misses some. The sample has 5,500 to 8,000 clones, around four fifths seen once; the top ten hold around a sixth. This clonotype originated in a human donor with HPV-associated anogenital cancer. This material was collected from a patient who underwent chemoradiotherapy.

CDR3 DNA sequence: TGTGCCAGCTCACCGACCAGCACAGATACGCAGTATTTT. It yields the protein CASSPTSTDTQYF. J is TRBJ2-3 and V is TRBV18; unclear D gene. This CDR3 spans 13 amino acids. V lost 3 bases, J lost 0 bases, and 4 bases lay in between. Germline V gene sequence: CDR1 KGHSH, CDR2 LQKENI.